This T cell receptor beta chain was sequenced for a study of cytomegalovirus exposure and HLA in healthy donors. The PCR used 60 Vbeta and 13 Jbeta primers. Assay: immunoSEQ multiplex PCR; the TCRdb copy retains only in-frame clones and omits some. The sample has approximately 160,000 clones; around four fifths are singletons. Germline V gene sequence: CDR1 MNHEY, CDR2 SVGAGI. The CDR3 extends over 13 amino acids. V was shortened by 6 bases and J by 0 bases, with 8 bases between the two germline ends. The TCR was taken from a woman between 50 and 59 years old in good health and CMV-seropositive. The chain links TRBV6-5 to TRBJ1-2; D may be TRBD1 (6 bases). Input material: PBMCs. CDR3 in amino acids: CASSQGPNYGYTF. CDR3 DNA sequence: TGTGCCAGCAGCCAGGGGCCTAACTATGGCTACACCTTC.